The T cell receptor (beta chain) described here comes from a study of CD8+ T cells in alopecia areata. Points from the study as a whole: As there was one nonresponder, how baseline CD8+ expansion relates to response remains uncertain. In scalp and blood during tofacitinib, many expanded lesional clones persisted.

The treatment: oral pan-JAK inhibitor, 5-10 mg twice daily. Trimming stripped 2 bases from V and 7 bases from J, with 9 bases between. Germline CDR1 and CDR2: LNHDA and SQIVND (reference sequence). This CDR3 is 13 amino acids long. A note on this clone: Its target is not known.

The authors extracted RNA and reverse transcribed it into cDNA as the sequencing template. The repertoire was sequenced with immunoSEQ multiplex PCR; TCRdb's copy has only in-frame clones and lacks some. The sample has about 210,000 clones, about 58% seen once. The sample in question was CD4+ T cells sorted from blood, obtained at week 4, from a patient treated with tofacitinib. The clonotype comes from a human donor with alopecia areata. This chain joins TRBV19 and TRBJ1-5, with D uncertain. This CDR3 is CASSINVRQPQHF. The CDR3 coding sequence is TGTGCCAGTAGTATAAACGTGCGGCAGCCCCAGCATTTT.